The 4 T cell receptor beta chains below come from one sample, sequenced in a study of blood T cells in healthy people across ages. It was with a sample-barcoded 5' primer and a J-beta primer mix that a second PCR of about 6 to 12 cycles was run. TCRdb processed the 5' RACE reads anew with MiXCR; each CDR3 protein has one entry. This table has 1.5 million to 2 million distinct CDR3 sequences, about 32% appearing once. Sequenced material: blood. These receptors were taken from a woman in her twenties or thirties in good health.

The chain employs TRBV6-5 and TRBJ2-7; tentative D call: TRBD1 (6 bases). Trimming stripped 8 bases from V and 3 bases from J, with 17 bases between. The CDR3 loop spans 14 amino acids. Germline values: CDR1 MNHEY, CDR2 SVGAGI. The CDR3 coding sequence is TGTGCCAGCCCAGGACAGAGAAGCTACTACGAGCAGTACTTC. Amino acid sequence: CASPGQRSYYEQYF.

The chain recombines TRBV6-1 with TRBJ2-5, with D tentatively TRBD1 or TRBD2 (5 bases each). The tail of the sequence fits TRBJ2-7 better, so the J call may be wrong. The CDR3 spans 14 residues. CDR1 is MNHNS and CDR2 is SASEGT in the germline V gene. CDR3 DNA: TGTGCCAGCAGGCCGGGACCCCCGGAGTACGAGCAGTACTTC. Amino acids: CASRPGPPEYEQYF.

The V gene is TRBV5-1, the J gene TRBJ2-1; 10 bases align to TRBD1. V was clipped by 3 bases and J by 7 bases; unmatched bases: 4. The CDR3 sequence is 14 residues long. Germline V gene lookup returns CDR1 SGHRS and CDR2 YFSETQ. For the CDR3, the DNA is TGCGCCAGCAGCTGGGGACAGGGGACGAATGAGCAGTTCTTC. Translated: CASSWGQGTNEQFF. The whole variable domain, filled in from reference TRBV5-1 and TRBJ2-1, reads KAGVTQTPRYLIKTRGQQVTLSCSPISGHRSVSWYQQTPGQGLQFLFEYFSETQRNKGNFPGRFSGRQFSNSRSEMNVSTLELGDSALYLCASSWGQGTNEQFFGPGTRLTVL.

This clonotype was observed many times. The chain couples TRBV6-1 to TRBJ1-5; D not certain. The germline CDR1 and CDR2 sequences are MNHNS and SASEGT. This CDR3 has 12 residues. The ends were cut back, 6 bases at V and 4 bases at J, with 7 bases in the middle. The CDR3 reads CASSGPNQPQHF. The CDR3 region has the DNA TGTGCCAGCAGCGGACCGAATCAGCCCCAGCATTTT.